Below are 29 T cell receptor beta chains sequenced from a single sample in a study of blood T cell repertoires in COVID-19. Repertoires were generated with immunoSEQ multiplex PCR, while TCRdb's copy carries only in-frame clones and drops some. This sample has about 310,000 clones, with over 75% found just once. The sample was PBMCs or T cells enriched from blood (not recorded which). Receptors were obtained from a woman aged 40 to 49 who had recovered from COVID-19.

The V gene is TRBV28, the J gene TRBJ1-1; 7 bases are shared with TRBD1. The germline V gene encodes CDR1 MDHEN and CDR2 SYDVKM. The CDR3 extends over 14 amino acids. With 4 bases clipped from V and 3 bases from J, the junction kept 5 bases outside the gene matches. For the CDR3, the DNA is TGTGCCAGCAGTTCAAGAGGGGGCCACACTGAAGCTTTCTTT. It codes for CASSSRGGHTEAFF.

Worth noting for this clone: Other DNA sequences in this specimen translate into the identical CDR3. CDR3 region: CASSRSGGSYEQYF. The CDR3 DNA reads as TGTGCCAGCAGCCGGAGCGGTGGGTCCTACGAGCAGTACTTC. This sequence joins TRBV3-1 (or the pseudogene TRBV3-2) and TRBJ2-7; maybe TRBD2 (5 bases). CDR3 length: 14 amino acids. V lost 4 bases to trimming and J lost 1 base, with 11 bases between them. Germline V CDR1 and CDR2: LGHDT, YNNKEL (reference sequence).

CDR3 bases: TGTGCCACCAGCAGAGTAACAGCGGGAGGCGCGGATACGCAGTATTTT. Translation: CATSRVTAGGADTQYF. The chain is built from TRBV15 and TRBJ2-3; 9 positions agree with TRBD2. Germline CDR1 reads LNHNV; CDR2 reads YYDKDF (reference sequence). The CDR3 extends over 16 amino acids. Losses at the gene ends were 1 base for V and 6 bases for J; bases not matched to a gene: 8.

The CDR3 DNA reads as TGTGCCACCAGCAGAGTGATGGGGCTAACTAATGAAAAACTGTTTTTT. This translates into CATSRVMGLTNEKLFF. V usage is TRBV15 and J usage is TRBJ1-4, with D possibly TRBD1 on 5 matching bases. V dropped 1 base and J dropped 1 base, with 10 bases sitting between them. This CDR3 is 16 amino acids long. Germline loops: CDR1 LNHNV, CDR2 YYDKDF (reference sequence). Looking up the rest from reference TRBV15 and TRBJ1-4 gives the full variable domain: DAMVIQNPRYQVTQFGKPVTLSCSQTLNHNVMYWYQQKSSQAPKLLFHYYDKDFNNEADTPDNFQSRRPNTSFCFLDIRSPGLGDTAMYLCATSRVMGLTNEKLFFGSGTQLSVL.

This rearrangement joins TRBV6-5 to TRBJ1-1; D is undetermined. Germline V gene lookup returns CDR1 MNHEY and CDR2 SVGAGI. V gave up 7 bases and J gave up 2 bases, with 8 bases separating them. The CDR3 is made up of 12 amino acids. The CDR3 loop reads CASKRDNTEAFF. CDR3 nucleotides: TGTGCCAGCAAGCGGGATAACACTGAAGCTTTCTTT.

The chain is built from TRBV11-2 and TRBJ2-5; the match to TRBD2 covers 7 bases. J was trimmed by 5 bases and V by 5 bases; bases with no gene match: 20. Germline V gene data show CDR1 as SGHAT and CDR2 as FQNNGV. This CDR3 spans 18 amino acids. CDR3 residues: CASSPWSPGLAEGETQYF. As DNA, the CDR3 is TGTGCCAGCAGCCCCTGGTCGCCAGGGCTAGCGGAAGGGGAGACCCAGTACTTC.

The rearrangement links TRBV30 to TRBJ1-4; a weak D match, TRBD1 (5 bases). There are 14 residues in the CDR3. Germline assignment: CDR1 GTSNPN and CDR2 SVGIG (reference sequence). The V gene lost 3 bases and the J gene lost 10 bases, with 18 bases spanning the gap. The CDR3 bases are TGTGCCTGGAGCGAAGGGGTGTATTCGGGAAAACTGTTTTTT. Amino acids: CAWSEGVYSGKLFF. The complete variable domain, with remaining parts taken from reference TRBV30 and TRBJ1-4, reads SQTIHQWPATLVQPVGSPLSLECTVEGTSNPNLYWYRQAAGRGLQLLFYSVGIGQISSEVPQNLSASRPQDRQFILSSKKLLLSDSGFYLCAWSEGVYSGKLFFGSGTQLSVL.

The table lists this clone with a count of one. The DNA of the CDR3 is TGTGCCAGCAGCCCCATGGACAGGGTGGGTGAAAAACTGTTTTTT. Protein sequence: CASSPMDRVGEKLFF. The rearrangement uses TRBV7-9 and TRBJ1-4, with 8 bases that match TRBD1. Looked up from germline, CDR1 is SEHNR and CDR2 is FQNEAQ (reference sequence). V trimming: 5 bases; J trimming: 7 bases; junction bases outside the gene matches: 9. The CDR3 sequence is 15 residues long.

This rearrangement joins TRBV2 to TRBJ2-7; no clear D. Trimming shortened V by 7 bases and J by 4 bases, and 11 bases separated the two germline ends. Germline lookup yields CDR1 SNHLY and CDR2 FYNNEI. This CDR3 is 12 amino acids long. The CDR3 bases are TGTGCCAGCATAAGGATCGGGTACGAGCAGTACTTC. Protein sequence: CASIRIGYEQYF.

V gene TRBV27 combines with J gene TRBJ2-7, with 7 bases lining up with TRBD2. Germline V CDR1 and CDR2: MNHEY, SMNVEV (reference sequence). V lost 6 bases, J lost 6 bases, and 11 bases stayed unmatched. CDR3 length equals 14 residues. The CDR3 sequence: CASSMGGGVGEQYF. For the CDR3, the DNA is TGTGCCAGCAGCATGGGGGGAGGGGTGGGCGAGCAGTACTTC.

This chain uses TRBV6-5 with TRBJ2-7; possible D gene TRBD1, 6 bases. V dropped 4 bases and J dropped 3 bases, with 13 bases sitting between them. In germline, CDR1 is MNHEY, CDR2 SVGAGI. The CDR3 covers 14 residues. This chain's CDR3 is CASSSPGTLYEQYF. The CDR3 nucleotides are TGTGCCAGCAGTTCCCCCGGGACACTCTACGAGCAGTACTTC.

The CDR3 sequence is CASSRGGRESSYNEQFF. The CDR3 DNA reads as TGCGCCAGCAGCAGAGGCGGGAGGGAAAGCTCCTACAATGAGCAGTTCTTC. This sequence joins TRBV5-1 and TRBJ2-1; 9 bases match TRBD2. V shed 4 bases and J 0 bases; nucleotides not matched to a gene: 8. This CDR3 has 17 amino acids. The germline CDR1 and CDR2 sequences are SGHRS and YFSETQ.

The genes are TRBV7-8 and TRBJ2-7; 10 bases match TRBD2. V shed 3 bases and J 5 bases; nucleotides not matched to a gene: 7. Germline lookup yields CDR1 SGHVS and CDR2 FQNEAQ. The CDR3 is 15 amino acids. For the CDR3, the DNA is TGTGCCAGCAGCTTCGGACTAGCGGCATTCGACGAGCAGTACTTC. It codes for CASSFGLAAFDEQYF. The full variable domain, with the rest looked up from reference TRBV7-8 and TRBJ2-7, is GAGVSQSPRYKVAKRGQDVALRCDPISGHVSLFWYQQALGQGPEFLTYFQNEAQLDKSGLPSDRFFAERPEGSVSTLKIQRTQQEDSAVYLCASSFGLAAFDEQYFGPGTRLTVT.

This rearrangement joins TRBV7-6 to TRBJ2-1; 9 bases match TRBD2. Per germline, CDR1 SGHVS and CDR2 FNYEAQ. V lost 4 bases to trimming and J lost 7 bases; unmatched junction nucleotides: 14. The CDR3 covers 17 residues. This CDR3 is CASSSTYGGRAGNEQFF. CDR3 nucleotide sequence: TGTGCCAGCAGCTCCACTTACGGCGGGAGGGCAGGGAATGAGCAGTTCTTC.

The chain is built from TRBV4-1 and TRBJ1-3, with no clear D. Trimming pared 0 bases from V and 8 bases from J, leaving 11 bases between. This CDR3 has 14 amino acids. Germline V gene data show CDR1 as MGHRA and CDR2 as YSYEKL. CDR3 in amino acids: CASSQEPGRDTIYF. In DNA form, the CDR3 reads TGCGCCAGCAGCCAAGAACCGGGGAGGGACACCATATATTTT.

The chain employs TRBV19 and TRBJ2-7, with 7 bases identical to TRBD1. CDR1 and CDR2 from the germline V gene are LNHDA and SQIVND (reference sequence). This CDR3 is 15 amino acids long. Trimming at V came to 1 base and at J to 4 bases, leaving 7 bases not matched to a gene. The CDR3 nucleotides are TGTGCCAGTAGTATAGGAACAGGGGACCCTTACGAGCAGTACTTC. It codes for CASSIGTGDPYEQYF.

A remark on this clone: This CDR3 is also generated by other DNA sequences in the sample. The chain employs TRBV5-4 and TRBJ2-3, with unresolved D. This CDR3 spans 13 amino acids. Germline V gene data show CDR1 as SGHNT and CDR2 as YYREEE (reference sequence). Trimming took 4 bases from V and 0 from J, leaving 6 bases between them. CDR3 sequence (DNA): TGTGCCAGCAGCCCCCCGAGCACAGATACGCAGTATTTT. Protein sequence: CASSPPSTDTQYF. Drawing the rest from reference TRBV5-4 and TRBJ2-3, the complete variable domain is ETGVTQSPTHLIKTRGQQVTLRCSSQSGHNTVSWYQQALGQGPQFIFQYYREEENGRGNFPPRFSGLQFPNYSSELNVNALELDDSALYLCASSPPSTDTQYFGPGTRLTVL.

CDR3 sequence: CASSQESGGPDTQYF. The CDR3 DNA reads as TGTGCCAGCAGCCAAGAATCGGGGGGGCCAGATACGCAGTATTTT. This chain connects TRBV4-2 to TRBJ2-3; 8 bases fit TRBD2. The CDR3 has 15 amino acids. Germline values: CDR1 LGHNA, CDR2 YNFKEQ. After removal of 0 bases from V and 4 bases from J, the junction contained 3 bases not matched to a gene.

The chain joins TRBV21-1 to TRBJ2-7; whether TRBD2, the table's D call, matches the DNA was not checked. TRBV21-1 is assigned pseudogene status. The CDR3 sequence is 13 residues long. The CDR3 region has the DNA TGTGCCAGCAGCAGTGGTGGGGGGGCCGAGCAGTACTTC. It is translated as CASSSGGGAEQYF.

Only a few counts were recorded for this clone. J is TRBJ1-2 and V is TRBV18; 8 nucleotides agree with TRBD1. The germline V gene encodes CDR1 KGHSH and CDR2 LQKENI. The CDR3 is 16 amino acids. Germline trimming cut 0 bases from V and 2 bases from J; bases unmatched to any gene: 5. The CDR3 reads CASSPPMSGGNYGYTF. The CDR3 DNA reads TGTGCCAGCTCACCACCCATGTCAGGGGGCAACTATGGCTACACCTTC.

The chain carries TRBV6-5 and TRBJ1-1; no clear D. CDR3 length equals 14 residues. Per germline, CDR1 MNHEY and CDR2 SVGAGI. The ends were cut back, 2 bases at V and 4 bases at J, with 11 bases in the middle. The CDR3 DNA follows: TGTGCCAGCAGTTACGAACGGGGTACCACTGAAGCTTTCTTT. It encodes CASSYERGTTEAFF.

This rearrangement joins TRBV10-3 to TRBJ1-1, with TRBD1 matching 8 bases. V was clipped by 3 bases and J by 4 bases; unmatched bases: 7. CDR3 length: 15 residues. Germline values: CDR1 ENHRY, CDR2 SYGVKD. CDR3 DNA: TGTGCCATCAGTGACCCCGGACAGGGAGGCACTGAAGCTTTCTTT. This sequence encodes CAISDPGQGGTEAFF.

This rearrangement joins TRBV9 to TRBJ2-1, with a weak D call TRBD2 (5 bases). Germline-derived CDR1 and CDR2 are SGDLS and YYNGEE. The CDR3 totals 16 residues. Trimming cost V 4 bases and J 0 bases, with 14 bases left between them. As DNA, the CDR3 is TGTGCCAGCAGCCCCAAGACTACCCGCTCCTACAATGAGCAGTTCTTC. Its translation is CASSPKTTRSYNEQFF.

The V gene is TRBV7-9, the J gene TRBJ1-2; TRBD1 matches 9 bases. Germline CDR1 SEHNR, CDR2 FQNEAQ (reference sequence). V gave up 5 bases and J gave up 6 bases; unmatched junction bases: 13. The length of the CDR3 is 16 residues. CDR3 nucleotides: TGTGCCAGCAGCCCACCCTGGACAGGGGATAAACATGGCTACACCTTC. Amino acids: CASSPPWTGDKHGYTF.

This clone was observed once. The chain is built from TRBV7-3 and TRBJ2-1; 7 bases fit TRBD2. The CDR3 has 15 amino acids. Germline V gene sequence: CDR1 SGHTA, CDR2 FQGTGA. Trimming took 3 bases from V and 8 from J; bases not matched to a gene: 10. The chain's CDR3 is CASSLTVLAGDEQFF. CDR3 coding DNA: TGTGCCAGCAGCTTGACGGTCCTCGCGGGAGATGAGCAGTTCTTC.

CDR3 amino acids: CAISDSGSGANVLTF. CDR3 DNA: TGTGCCATCAGTGATAGTGGCTCTGGGGCCAACGTCCTGACTTTC. V gene TRBV10-3 combines with J gene TRBJ2-6, with D hard to call. CDR1 ENHRY and CDR2 SYGVKD come from the germline V gene. The CDR3 covers 15 residues. Between the trimmed V and J ends, which lost 3 bases and 0 bases, there was a span of 6 bases.

CDR3 amino acids: CASSFPATNLVYF. The DNA for the CDR3 is TGTGCCAGCAGTTTCCCCGCCACTAATCTGGTGTATTTT. The chain recombines TRBV28 with TRBJ2-3, with D hard to call. CDR1 and CDR2 (germline): MDHEN, SYDVKM. The CDR3 runs to 13 residues. V was trimmed by 3 bases and J by 14 bases, leaving 18 bases between them.

Written as DNA, the CDR3 is TGTGCCAGCAGCTTGACAGGGCGCGATCAGCCCCAGCATTTT. Protein product: CASSLTGRDQPQHF. The chain employs TRBV7-2 and TRBJ1-5; the match to TRBD1 covers 7 bases. V lost 3 bases, J lost 5 bases, and 4 bases stayed unmatched. Germline loops: CDR1 SGHTA, CDR2 FQGNSA. The CDR3 sequence is 14 residues long.

The J gene is TRBJ2-7, the V gene TRBV5-4, with 9 bases that match TRBD2. The CDR3 contains 15 residues. Germline V gene lookup returns CDR1 SGHNT and CDR2 YYREEE (reference sequence). Losses at the gene ends were 0 bases for V and 2 bases for J; bases not matched to a gene: 3. CDR3 in amino acids: CASSLEKRGAYEQYF. The CDR3 coding sequence is TGTGCCAGCAGCTTGGAAAAGCGGGGGGCCTACGAGCAGTACTTC.